This is a list of T cell receptor beta chains from one sample in a study of T cells in Graves' hyperthyroidism and ophthalmopathy. TCRdb reanalysed the multiplex PCR reads using MiXCR and keeps one entry per CDR3 protein. The sample lists some 500,000 distinct CDR3 sequences, 14% occurring once. Sequencing input: blood. Receptors were obtained from a young woman with Graves' hyperthyroidism. CDR3s include the opening cysteine and the closing phenylalanine or tryptophan. Each record gives: V gene, clone size, J gene, CDR3 protein. Rows give clone size only sometimes, using once, few, many, or a class for an expanded clone.

TRBV6-1	many	TRBJ2-5	CASSFGTSGPLGETQYF
TRBV6-1	many	TRBJ2-7	CALRGRVLNEQYF
TRBV12-3/TRBV12-4	.	TRBJ2-5	CASSGGLAEIQETQYF
TRBV19	.	TRBJ1-1	CASSIPGPQEMNTEAFF
TRBV20-1	few	TRBJ1-4	CSAREWAGDEKLFF
TRBV5-1	.	TRBJ2-2	CASSVENTGELFF
TRBV11-1	many	TRBJ2-6	CASSPGLRAGSLRSGANVLTF
TRBV14	many	TRBJ2-7	CASSPGTSPLEQYF
TRBV27	.	TRBJ2-1	CASSQGLAGAPRRQLF
TRBV5-1	.	TRBJ2-1	CASSLGLAGGLDEQFF
TRBV27	many	TRBJ1-3	CASSLYGGLGNTIYF
TRBV19	many	TRBJ2-3	CASSTLGGRTTDTQYF
TRBV7-8	many	TRBJ2-5	CASSYSGKETQYF
TRBV11-2	.	TRBJ2-1	CASSALAGANEQFF
TRBV30	many	TRBJ2-5	CAWSQRQETQYF
TRBV3-1	.	TRBJ1-1	CASSPHPGQGETEAFF
TRBV10-3	.	TRBJ2-1	CASSLGLAGGVGNEQFF
TRBV20-1	.	TRBJ2-1	CSARGDSSRNEQFF
TRBV20-1	.	TRBJ2-2	CSARTPRANTGELFF
TRBV30	many	TRBJ1-1	CAWSLQGSGTEAFF
TRBV2	many	TRBJ2-1	CASSDQGSYNEQFF
TRBV20-1	few	TRBJ1-3	CSAGGAQHSGNTIYF
TRBV7-9	few	TRBJ2-2	CASSPRTSGTNTGELFF
TRBV19	many	TRBJ1-1	CASSPRWGNTEAFF
TRBV7-6	few	TRBJ1-5	CASSPVGQANQPQHF
TRBV28	.	TRBJ2-7	CASSQRGIHHEQYF
TRBV4-2	few	TRBJ2-1	CASSHVGTSGLNEQFF
TRBV27	many	TRBJ1-1	CASRPLPGATEAFF
TRBV15	.	TRBJ2-5	CATSRVGETQYF
TRBV29-1	many	TRBJ2-1	CSADRGNEQFF
TRBV12-3/TRBV12-4	many	TRBJ1-4	CASGVGGVEKLFF
TRBV15	.	TRBJ1-1	CATSRPPDWDTEAFF
TRBV12-3/TRBV12-4	.	TRBJ1-1	CASTLRETEAFF
TRBV12-3/TRBV12-4	.	TRBJ1-2	CASMTVLRAYGYTF
TRBV6-1	many	TRBJ2-2	CASTKGTRGNTGELFF
TRBV3-1	.	TRBJ2-7	CASSQDRGSGYEQYF
TRBV20-1	.	TRBJ1-4	CSARDGQVNEKLFF
TRBV5-1	few	TRBJ1-3	CVSRGAPGNTIYF
TRBV20-1	few	TRBJ1-1	CSARAGARWAEAFF
TRBV11-2	.	TRBJ2-2	CATETKEGELFF
TRBV20-1	many	TRBJ1-1	CRGDRGGWMNTEAFF
TRBV20-1	many	TRBJ1-2	CSARDAGLYGYTF
TRBV19	.	TRBJ2-3	CASSMRPQRDTQYF
TRBV7-2	many	TRBJ2-5	CASSLGQRETQYF
TRBV2	many	TRBJ2-4	CASSGGEVDIQYF
TRBV28	many	TRBJ1-4	CASSLRTSTNEKLFF
TRBV20-1	many	TRBJ2-1	CSARRGLAESYNEQFF
TRBV7-3	.	TRBJ2-1	CASSLSGLAGGEQFF
TRBV27	many	TRBJ2-7	CASTDLKQLNYEQYF
TRBV12-3/TRBV12-4	many	TRBJ1-2	CASSLTNYGYTF
TRBV4-1	.	TRBJ1-4	CASSQAGERLFF